Presented here are 15 T cell receptor beta chains from one specimen sequenced in a study of blood T cell repertoires in COVID-19. The table came from immunoSEQ multiplex PCR; TCRdb's copy has only in-frame clones and leaves some out. The top ten hold 0.87% of the sample, which has around 270,000 clones, approximately 86% seen once. Sequencing used peripheral blood. These receptors originate from a human donor with COVID-19, enrolled during active disease. The donor label of this sample is uncertain.

This clone was counted a single time. The chain employs TRBV2 and TRBJ2-3; no clear D. CDR3 length: 13 residues. Germline V gene data show CDR1 as SNHLY and CDR2 as FYNNEI. V was cut by 4 bases and J by 0 bases, with 5 bases left in between. CDR3 DNA: TGTGCCAGCAGTGGTGAGAGCACAGATACGCAGTATTTT. Amino acid sequence: CASSGESTDTQYF.

The J gene is TRBJ2-7, the V gene TRBV7-9; 9 bases map to TRBD2. After removal of 6 bases from V and 0 bases from J, the junction contained 3 bases not matched to a gene. Germline loops: CDR1 SEHNR, CDR2 FQNEAQ (reference sequence). The CDR3 contains 14 residues. CDR3 amino acids: CASSLAGSSYEQYF. The CDR3 nucleotides are TGTGCCAGCAGTCTAGCGGGAAGCTCCTACGAGCAGTACTTC. The whole variable domain, filled in from reference TRBV7-9 and TRBJ2-7, reads DTGVSQNPRHKITKRGQNVTFRCDPISEHNRLYWYRQTLGQGPEFLTYFQNEAQLEKSRLLSDRFSAERPKGSFSTLEIQRTEQGDSAMYLCASSLAGSSYEQYFGPGTRLTVT.

This rearrangement joins TRBV10-2 to TRBJ2-3; D remains unclear. The V and J ends lost 6 bases and 3 bases respectively, with 4 bases between them. CDR1 WSHSY and CDR2 SAAADI come from the germline V gene. The CDR3 contains 11 residues. The DNA of the CDR3 is TGCGCCAGCAGCCCAACAGATACGCAGTATTTT. Encoded protein: CASSPTDTQYF.

The V gene is TRBV5-1, the J gene TRBJ1-3, with 8 bases identical to TRBD1. V shed 2 bases, J shed 2 bases, and the junction held 3 bases outside the gene matches. The CDR3 is 15 amino acids. Germline lookup yields CDR1 SGHRS and CDR2 YFSETQ. The CDR3, as DNA: TGCGCCAGCAGCTTAAACAGGGGGACTGGAAACACCATATATTTT. Protein sequence: CASSLNRGTGNTIYF.

The genes are TRBV11-2 and TRBJ1-1; D is ambiguous. This CDR3 spans 13 amino acids. The V end was cut by 3 bases, the J end by 1 base, with 6 bases between. Per the germline V gene, CDR1 is SGHAT and CDR2 is FQNNGV. The CDR3 nucleotides are TGTGCCAGCAGCTTTGGCCGGAACACTGAAGCTTTCTTT. As protein: CASSFGRNTEAFF.

This chain uses TRBV6-5 with TRBJ2-3; D might be TRBD2 (5 bases). Germline V CDR1 and CDR2: MNHEY, SVGAGI. This CDR3 is 16 amino acids long. The germline V and J ends were trimmed by 0 bases and 6 bases, with 16 bases remaining between them. CDR3 sequence: CASSYSGLGGSDTQYF. The CDR3 DNA reads TGTGCCAGCAGTTACTCCGGACTCGGCGGTAGCGATACGCAGTATTTT.

The chain couples TRBV30 to TRBJ1-2; 7 nucleotides match TRBD1. This CDR3 is 14 amino acids long. Trimming cost V 3 bases and J 1 base; bases outside gene matches: 5. Germline CDR1 and CDR2: GTSNPN and SVGIG (reference sequence). In DNA form, the CDR3 reads TGTGCCTGGAGCGAGGGGGCCGGTAACTATGGCTACACCTTC. Amino acid sequence: CAWSEGAGNYGYTF.

This clone came up a few times. The chain combines TRBV29-1 with TRBJ1-5; TRBD1 matches at 7 bases. Germline V lookup: CDR1 SQVTM, CDR2 ANQGSEA. The J segment lost 7 bases and the V segment lost 1 base, leaving 4 bases of the junction unmatched. The CDR3 is 13 residues long. CDR3 nucleotides: TGCAGCGTTGAAGTTATACAGGGGCAGCCCCAGCATTTT. Its translation is CSVEVIQGQPQHF.

This chain uses TRBV28 with TRBJ1-5; a weak D match, TRBD1 (5 bases). CDR3 size: 19 residues. The V end was cut by 4 bases, the J end by 5 bases, with 27 bases between. Germline V gives CDR1 MDHEN, CDR2 SYDVKM. The CDR3 DNA reads as TGTGCCAGCAGTTCGGGGGAGGGAGCGACGACCGTGAGTCATCAGCCCCAGCATTTT. Residues: CASSSGEGATTVSHQPQHF.

The chain couples TRBV5-8 to TRBJ2-5; TRBD1 matches at 7 bases. The V and J ends lost 3 bases and 4 bases, in that order; junction bases with no gene match: 9. CDR3 length equals 15 residues. The germline CDR1 and CDR2 sequences are SGHTS and YDEGEE. The CDR3 sequence: CASSSQGQLRETQYF. The CDR3 DNA follows: TGTGCCAGCAGCTCACAGGGACAGTTGAGAGAGACCCAGTACTTC.

The chain has TRBV28 and TRBJ1-4, with 7 bases that match TRBD1. Germline CDR1 reads MDHEN; CDR2 reads SYDVKM. This CDR3 region has 12 residues. V lost 5 bases, J lost 7 bases, and 1 base stayed unmatched. This chain's CDR3 is CASSRDSEKLFF. CDR3 DNA sequence: TGTGCCAGCAGTCGGGACAGTGAAAAACTGTTTTTT. The variable domain in full, completed from reference TRBV28 and TRBJ1-4, reads DVKVTQSSRYLVKRTGEKVFLECVQDMDHENMFWYRQDPGLGLRLIYFSYDVKMKEKGDIPEGYSVSREKKERFSLILESASTNQTSMYLCASSRDSEKLFFGSGTQLSVL.

The V gene is TRBV5-6, the J gene TRBJ1-1; 10 bases fit TRBD1. The CDR3 contains 16 residues. The J segment lost 4 bases and the V segment lost 2 bases, leaving 8 bases of the junction unmatched. CDR1 and CDR2 from the germline V gene are SGHDT and YYEEEE. The CDR3 here is CASSFGTGAGGTEAFF. CDR3 DNA: TGTGCCAGCAGCTTCGGGACAGGGGCCGGGGGCACTGAAGCTTTCTTT.

This rearrangement joins TRBV28 to TRBJ1-1; no clear D. V was clipped by 5 bases and J by 7 bases, with 11 bases between them. In germline, CDR1 is MDHEN, CDR2 SYDVKM. The CDR3 extends over 12 amino acids. The DNA of the CDR3 is TGTGCCAGCAGTCGGTTGAACGGTGAAGCTTTCTTT. Translating it yields CASSRLNGEAFF. Using reference TRBV28 and TRBJ1-1 for the parts outside the CDR3, the full variable domain is DVKVTQSSRYLVKRTGEKVFLECVQDMDHENMFWYRQDPGLGLRLIYFSYDVKMKEKGDIPEGYSVSREKKERFSLILESASTNQTSMYLCASSRLNGEAFFGQGTRLTVV.

Notes on this clone: Since a much larger clone is just one base distant, this may be a read error. This chain connects TRBV13 to TRBJ2-2; D unresolved. Trimming took off 6 bases at V and 3 bases at J, with 8 bases between the two ends. This CDR3 contains 13 residues. The germline gives CDR1 PRHDT, CDR2 FYEKMQ (reference sequence). CDR3 region: CASRRMDTGELFF. Written as DNA, the CDR3 is TGTGCCAGCAGGAGGATGGACACCGGGGAGCTGTTTTTT.

Here the CDR3 DNA reads TGTGCCAGCCTACAGATTCTCAACACCGGGGAGCTGTTTTTT. It specifies CASLQILNTGELFF. The chain joins TRBV28 to TRBJ2-2, with D unclear. This CDR3 region has 14 residues. Trimming pared 8 bases from V and 2 bases from J, leaving 12 bases between. The V gene's germline CDR1 is MDHEN and CDR2 SYDVKM.